This TCR beta chain emerged from a study of identical twins. The study, taken as a whole, reports: Zero-insertion analyses were open to partial confounding by invariant MAIT and iNKT cells. Models, which agreed with sharing between unrelated individuals, nonetheless underestimated the out-of-frame TCR alpha sharing seen in monozygotic twins.

Template switching introduced a universal primer site, and the cDNA bore unique molecular identifiers. TCRdb fed the 5' RACE reads into MiXCR, producing one record per CDR3 protein. The table shows around 470,000 distinct CDR3 sequences, with 14% occurring only once. The germline V gene encodes CDR1 MDHEN and CDR2 SYDVKM. V was clipped by 6 bases and J by 3 bases, with 9 bases between them. This CDR3 has 12 amino acids. About this clonotype: No antigen is known for it.

A further study also used this sample, focusing on yellow fever vaccine responses in identical twins. As reported in that work: Convergence reportedly seemed to mark part of the twins' vaccine T cell response, with personalization marking the rest.

This rearrangement joins TRBV28 to TRBJ2-7, with D possibly being TRBD2 (6 bases). This TCR derives from a woman in her late teens or twenties in good health. The sample comprised CD4+ T cells sorted from blood. The CDR3 sequence: CASRGLFYEQYF. CDR3 nucleotide sequence: TGTGCCAGCAGAGGACTATTCTACGAGCAGTACTTC. Full variable domain (remainder filled in from reference TRBV28 and TRBJ2-7): DVKVTQSSRYLVKRTGEKVFLECVQDMDHENMFWYRQDPGLGLRLIYFSYDVKMKEKGDIPEGYSVSREKKERFSLILESASTNQTSMYLCASRGLFYEQYFGPGTRLTVT.